This is a list of T cell receptor beta chains from one sample in a study of blood T cell repertoires in COVID-19. Measured with immunoSEQ multiplex PCR; TCRdb has only the in-frame clones, and not every one. The sample carries 200,000 to 250,000 clones, roughly 86% recorded once. The sample consisted of peripheral blood. The receptors were sampled from a woman aged 40-49 years with acute or convalescent COVID-19. Both conserved end residues are part of each CDR3. A D gene is named only where the DNA matches it firmly. Size values are once, few and many counts, or a class for expanded clones, and some rows have none.

clone_size j_call d_call v_call cdr3_aa cdr3_nt
. TRBJ2-1 TRBD2 TRBV24-1 CATSPPSSSGTLNEQFF TGTGCCACCTCCCCCCCCTCCTCTAGCGGGACTTTGAATGAGCAGTTCTTC
. TRBJ1-4 . TRBV6-2/TRBV6-3 CASSYGRRENEKLFF TGTGCCAGCAGTTACGGTCGGAGGGAGAATGAAAAACTGTTTTTT
. TRBJ1-2 . TRBV5-5 CASSLYEVANYGYTF TGTGCCAGCAGCTTGTACGAAGTAGCTAACTATGGCTACACCTTC
. TRBJ2-6 TRBD1 TRBV5-1 CASGTGIYSGANVLTF TGCGCCAGCGGGACAGGGATTTACTCTGGGGCCAACGTCCTGACTTTC
. TRBJ2-7 . TRBV11-1 CASSSTVQSYEQYF TGTGCCAGCAGCTCCACAGTGCAGTCCTACGAGCAGTACTTC
. TRBJ2-1 . TRBV27 CASSFSRGEQFF TGTGCCAGCAGTTTTTCACGCGGTGAGCAGTTCTTC
. TRBJ2-1 TRBD2 TRBV5-1 CASRRGAGTSIYNEQFF TGCGCCTCAAGAAGGGGGGCCGGGACTAGCATTTACAATGAGCAGTTCTTC
. TRBJ2-3 . TRBV4-2 CASSQDGGGSDTQYF TGTGCCAGCAGCCAAGATGGGGGGGGCTCAGATACGCAGTATTTT
. TRBJ1-6 TRBD1 TRBV5-1 CASSPGTGGNSYNSPLHF TGCGCCAGCAGCCCAGGGACAGGGGGAAACTCCTATAATTCACCCCTCCACTTT
. TRBJ2-7 . TRBV29-1 CSVEDSYEQYF TGCAGCGTTGAAGACAGTTACGAGCAGTACTTC
. TRBJ1-1 . TRBV6-1 CASSESSGMGTEAFF TGTGCCAGCAGTGAAAGTTCGGGGATGGGGACTGAAGCTTTCTTT
. TRBJ1-2 TRBD1 TRBV5-1 CASSFRQGAIYGYTF TGCGCCAGCAGCTTCCGACAGGGGGCTATCTATGGCTACACCTTC
. TRBJ1-3 . TRBV6-5 CASSLLGGPGNTIYF TGTGCCAGCAGCCTCCTGGGAGGCCCTGGAAACACCATATATTTT
once TRBJ2-1 TRBD1 TRBV24-1 CATSDGQGYYNEQFF TGTGCCACCAGTGATGGACAGGGCTACTACAATGAGCAGTTCTTC
. TRBJ2-2 . TRBV6-5 CASSWGERTGELFF TGTGCCAGCAGTTGGGGGGAAAGGACCGGGGAGCTGTTTTTT
. TRBJ1-3 . TRBV11-2 CASSPPGAKGNTIYF TGTGCCAGCAGTCCCCCAGGGGCCAAAGGAAACACCATATATTTT
. TRBJ2-5 . TRBV2 CATRGEGARQETQYF TGTGCCACCCGAGGAGAAGGGGCCCGCCAAGAGACCCAGTACTTC
. TRBJ1-6 . TRBV5-1 CASWGAYNSPLHF TGCGCCAGCTGGGGGGCCTATAATTCACCCCTCCACTTT
. TRBJ2-1 . TRBV4-1 CASSQVPGEGIGEQFF TGCGCCAGCAGCCAAGTTCCGGGAGAAGGGATTGGTGAGCAGTTCTTC
. TRBJ1-4 TRBD1 TRBV6-6 CASSYSAGGEKLFF TGTGCCAGCAGTTATAGCGCAGGGGGTGAAAAACTGTTTTTT
. TRBJ1-2 TRBD1 TRBV5-6 CASSLEPRTGRGYTF TGTGCCAGCAGCTTGGAACCCCGGACAGGCCGTGGCTACACCTTC
. TRBJ2-2 . TRBV19 CASSLTGHANTGELFF TGTGCCAGTAGCTTAACGGGACATGCGAACACCGGGGAGCTGTTTTTT